This is a list of T cell receptor beta chains from one sample in a study of identical twins. TCRdb re-derived calls from the 5' RACE reads in MiXCR, one entry per CDR3 protein. The table shows hundreds of thousands of distinct CDR3 sequences, with approximately 13% occurring only once. Another study also made use of these data, one on yellow fever vaccine responses in identical twins.

Specimen: CD8+ T cells sorted from blood. Receptor source: a woman between 18 and 30 years old in good health. The CDR3 runs from the conserved cysteine through the conserved F or W. Fields, in order: V gene, J gene, CDR3 protein.

v_gene: TRBV6-1; j_gene: TRBJ2-1; CDR3aa: CASRKTSPGGYEQFF
v_gene: TRBV7-9; j_gene: TRBJ1-5; CDR3aa: CASSSDQGNQPQHF
v_gene: TRBV28; j_gene: TRBJ2-7; CDR3aa: CASSPPGTVDEQYF
v_gene: TRBV4-1; j_gene: TRBJ2-3; CDR3aa: CASSPPRAGRVADTQYF
v_gene: TRBV20-1; j_gene: TRBJ2-5; CDR3aa: CSARDARAQYEETQYF
v_gene: TRBV25-1; j_gene: TRBJ2-2; CDR3aa: CASSEGGGYTGELFF
v_gene: TRBV2; j_gene: TRBJ1-1; CDR3aa: CASSPWGAPEAFF
v_gene: TRBV19; j_gene: TRBJ2-1; CDR3aa: CASSILAGRDEQFF
v_gene: TRBV29-1; j_gene: TRBJ2-1; CDR3aa: CSVEDSEDRGSHEQFF
v_gene: TRBV10-3; j_gene: TRBJ2-7; CDR3aa: CAISDQGTSYEQYF
v_gene: TRBV5-1; j_gene: TRBJ2-7; CDR3aa: CASRDSSSYEQYF
v_gene: TRBV5-5; j_gene: TRBJ1-5; CDR3aa: CASSLDQGGTQPQHF
v_gene: TRBV5-1; j_gene: TRBJ1-1; CDR3aa: CASSSRRGDLNTEAFF
v_gene: TRBV24-1; j_gene: TRBJ2-3; CDR3aa: CATSPAGSTDTQYF
v_gene: TRBV5-4; j_gene: TRBJ2-1; CDR3aa: CASIEGNEQFF
v_gene: TRBV6-1; j_gene: TRBJ2-1; CDR3aa: CASSGQVVPNEQFF
v_gene: TRBV28; j_gene: TRBJ2-7; CDR3aa: CASGVYEQYF
v_gene: TRBV20-1; j_gene: TRBJ2-1; CDR3aa: CSARSVLLAEPYNEQFF
v_gene: TRBV6-1; j_gene: TRBJ2-1; CDR3aa: CASSAKVQGSYNEQFF
v_gene: TRBV7-9; j_gene: TRBJ2-1; CDR3aa: CASSLDGLAGSNEQFF
v_gene: TRBV5-1; j_gene: TRBJ1-1; CDR3aa: CASSLEVHLNTEAFF
v_gene: TRBV15; j_gene: TRBJ1-1; CDR3aa: CATSRDTGANTEAFF
v_gene: TRBV19; j_gene: TRBJ2-7; CDR3aa: CASSMGSGILYEQYF
v_gene: TRBV6-1; j_gene: TRBJ1-4; CDR3aa: CASSEWVSTNEKLFF
v_gene: TRBV2; j_gene: TRBJ1-1; CDR3aa: CASSDRIEYRGVTEAFF